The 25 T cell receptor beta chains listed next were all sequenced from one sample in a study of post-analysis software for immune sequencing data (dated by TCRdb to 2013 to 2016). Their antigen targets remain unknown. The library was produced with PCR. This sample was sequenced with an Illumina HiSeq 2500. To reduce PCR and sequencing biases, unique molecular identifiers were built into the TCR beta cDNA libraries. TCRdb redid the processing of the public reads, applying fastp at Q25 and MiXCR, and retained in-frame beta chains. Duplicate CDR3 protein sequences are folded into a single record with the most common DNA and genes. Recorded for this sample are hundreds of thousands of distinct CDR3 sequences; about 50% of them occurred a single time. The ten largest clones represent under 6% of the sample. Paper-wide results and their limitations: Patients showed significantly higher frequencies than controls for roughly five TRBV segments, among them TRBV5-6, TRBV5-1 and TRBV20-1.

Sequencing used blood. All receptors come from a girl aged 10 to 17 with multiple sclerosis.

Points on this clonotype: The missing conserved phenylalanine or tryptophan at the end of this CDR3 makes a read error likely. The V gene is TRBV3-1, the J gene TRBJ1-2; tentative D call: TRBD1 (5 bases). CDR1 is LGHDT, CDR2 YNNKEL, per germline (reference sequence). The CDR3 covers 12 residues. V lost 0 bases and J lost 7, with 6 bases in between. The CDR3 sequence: CASSQEGVGYTC. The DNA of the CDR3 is TGTGCCAGCAGCCAAGAAGGGGTTGGCTACACCTGC.

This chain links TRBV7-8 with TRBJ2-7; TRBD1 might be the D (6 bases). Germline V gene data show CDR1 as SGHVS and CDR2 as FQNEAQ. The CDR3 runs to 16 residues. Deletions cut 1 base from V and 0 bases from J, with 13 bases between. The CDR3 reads CASSLGAGDTSYEQYF. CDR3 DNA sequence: TGTGCCAGCAGCTTAGGGGCAGGGGATACCTCCTACGAGCAGTACTTC.

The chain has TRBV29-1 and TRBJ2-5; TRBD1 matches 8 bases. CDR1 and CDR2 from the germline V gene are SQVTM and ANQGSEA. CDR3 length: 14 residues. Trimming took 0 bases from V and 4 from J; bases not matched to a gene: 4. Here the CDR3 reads CSVEDGQGIETQYF. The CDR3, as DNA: TGCAGCGTTGAAGATGGACAGGGAATAGAGACCCAGTACTTC. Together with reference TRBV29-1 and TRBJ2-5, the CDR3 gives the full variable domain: SAVISQKPSRDICQRGTSLTIQCQVDSQVTMMFWYRQQPGQSLTLIATANQGSEATYESGFVIDKFPISRPNLTFSTLTVSNMSPEDSSIYLCSVEDGQGIETQYFGPGTRLLVL.

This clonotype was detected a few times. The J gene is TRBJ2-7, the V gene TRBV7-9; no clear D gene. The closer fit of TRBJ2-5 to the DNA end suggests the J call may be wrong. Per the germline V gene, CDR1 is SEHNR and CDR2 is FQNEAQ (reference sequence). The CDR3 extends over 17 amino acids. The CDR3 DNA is TGTGCCAGCAGCTCTGACCGCTGGGCCCTCACCGAAAGGACCCAGTACTTC. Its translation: CASSSDRWALTERTQYF.

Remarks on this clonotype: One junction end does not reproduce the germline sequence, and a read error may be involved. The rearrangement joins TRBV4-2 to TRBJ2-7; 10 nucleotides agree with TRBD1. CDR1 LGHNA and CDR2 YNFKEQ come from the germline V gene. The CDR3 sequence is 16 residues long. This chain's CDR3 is CARSQHPGQGYYEQYF. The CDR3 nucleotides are TGTGCCCGCAGCCAACACCCGGGACAGGGGTACTACGAGCAGTACTTC.

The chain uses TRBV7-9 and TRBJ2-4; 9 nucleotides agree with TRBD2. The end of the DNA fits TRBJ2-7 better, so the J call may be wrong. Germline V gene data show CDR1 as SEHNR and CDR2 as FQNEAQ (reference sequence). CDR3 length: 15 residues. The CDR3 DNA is TGTGCCAGCAGCTTAGGACTAGCGGATCCCTACGAGCAGTACTTC. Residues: CASSLGLADPYEQYF.

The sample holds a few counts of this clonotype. The CDR3 spells CASSRWTSGSNEQYF. CDR3 DNA: TGCGCCAGCAGCCGTTGGACTAGCGGATCGAACGAGCAGTACTTC. This rearrangement joins TRBV5-1 to TRBJ2-4, with TRBD2 identical over 10 bases. The J call is uncertain, as TRBJ2-7 better fits the DNA end. Germline V gene data show CDR1 as SGHRS and CDR2 as YFSETQ. CDR3 length equals 15 residues.

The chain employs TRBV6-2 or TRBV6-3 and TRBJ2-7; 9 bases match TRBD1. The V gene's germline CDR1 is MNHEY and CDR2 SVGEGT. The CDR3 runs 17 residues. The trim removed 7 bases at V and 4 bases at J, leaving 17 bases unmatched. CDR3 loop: CASILGTGSFTTYEQYF. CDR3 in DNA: TGTGCCAGCATCCTCGGGACAGGGTCTTTTACTACATACGAGCAGTACTTC.

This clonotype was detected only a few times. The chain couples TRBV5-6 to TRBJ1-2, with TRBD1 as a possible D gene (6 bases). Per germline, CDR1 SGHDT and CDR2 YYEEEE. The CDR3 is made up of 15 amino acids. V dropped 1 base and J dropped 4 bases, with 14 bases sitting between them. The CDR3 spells CASSLLDRKIYGYTF. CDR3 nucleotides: TGTGCCAGCAGCTTGTTGGACAGAAAGATCTATGGCTACACCTTC.

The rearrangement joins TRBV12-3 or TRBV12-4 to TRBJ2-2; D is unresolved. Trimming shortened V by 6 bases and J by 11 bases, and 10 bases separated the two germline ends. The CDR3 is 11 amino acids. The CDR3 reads CASSPRTELFF. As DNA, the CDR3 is TGTGCCAGCAGCCCCCGTACCGAGCTGTTTTTT.

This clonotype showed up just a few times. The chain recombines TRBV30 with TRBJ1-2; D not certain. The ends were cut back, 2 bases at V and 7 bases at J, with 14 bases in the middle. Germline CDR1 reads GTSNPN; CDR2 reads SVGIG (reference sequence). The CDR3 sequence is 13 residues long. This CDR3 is CAWSPTGTFGYTF. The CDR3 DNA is TGTGCCTGGAGTCCGACCGGCACTTTTGGCTACACCTTC.

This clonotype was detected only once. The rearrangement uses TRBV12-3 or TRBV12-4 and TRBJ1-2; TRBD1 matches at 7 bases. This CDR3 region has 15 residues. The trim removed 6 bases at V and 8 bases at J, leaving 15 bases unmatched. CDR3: CASRKTGTDLRGYTF. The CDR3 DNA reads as TGTGCCAGCAGAAAGACCGGGACAGATCTCCGCGGCTACACCTTC.

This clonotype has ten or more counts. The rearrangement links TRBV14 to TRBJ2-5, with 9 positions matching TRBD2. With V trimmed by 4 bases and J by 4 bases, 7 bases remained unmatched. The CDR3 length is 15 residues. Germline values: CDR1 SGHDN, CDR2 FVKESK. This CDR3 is CASSRRGSGRETQYF. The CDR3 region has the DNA TGTGCCAGCAGCCGAAGGGGTAGCGGGAGAGAGACCCAGTACTTC.

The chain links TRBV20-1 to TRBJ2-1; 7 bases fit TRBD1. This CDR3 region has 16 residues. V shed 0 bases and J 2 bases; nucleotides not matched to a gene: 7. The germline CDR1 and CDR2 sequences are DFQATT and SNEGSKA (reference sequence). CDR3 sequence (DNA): TGCAGTGCTAGAGATGTCGCGACAGGGACCTACAATGAGCAGTTCTTC. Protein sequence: CSARDVATGTYNEQFF.

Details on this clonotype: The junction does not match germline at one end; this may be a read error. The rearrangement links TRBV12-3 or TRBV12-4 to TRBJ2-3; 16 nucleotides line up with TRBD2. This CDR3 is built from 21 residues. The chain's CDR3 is CASSPFPGLAGGPVGTDAQYF. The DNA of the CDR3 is TGTGCCAGCAGCCCTTTCCCGGGACTAGCGGGAGGGCCTGTAGGCACAGATGCGCAGTATTTT.

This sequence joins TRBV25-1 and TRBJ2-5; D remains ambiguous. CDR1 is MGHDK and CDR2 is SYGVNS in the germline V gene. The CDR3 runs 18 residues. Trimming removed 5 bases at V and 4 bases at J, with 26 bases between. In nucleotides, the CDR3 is TGTGCCAGCAGTCCCACGGGCCTCGGAGTCTACGGCTCAGAGACCCAGTACTTC. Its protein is CASSPTGLGVYGSETQYF.

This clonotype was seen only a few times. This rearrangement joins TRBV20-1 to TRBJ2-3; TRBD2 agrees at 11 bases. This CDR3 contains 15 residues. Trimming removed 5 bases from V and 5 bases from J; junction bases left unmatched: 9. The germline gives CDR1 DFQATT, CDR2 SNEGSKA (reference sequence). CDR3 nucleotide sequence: TGCAGTGCTGGATCCCTAGCGGGGGGAGGAGATACGCAGTATTTT. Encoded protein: CSAGSLAGGGDTQYF.

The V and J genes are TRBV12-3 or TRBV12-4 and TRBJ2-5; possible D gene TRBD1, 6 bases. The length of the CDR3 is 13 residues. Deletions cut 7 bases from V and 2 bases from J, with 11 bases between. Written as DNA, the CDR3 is TGTGCCAGCACCTTGGACAGACAAGAGACCCAGTACTTC. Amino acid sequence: CASTLDRQETQYF.

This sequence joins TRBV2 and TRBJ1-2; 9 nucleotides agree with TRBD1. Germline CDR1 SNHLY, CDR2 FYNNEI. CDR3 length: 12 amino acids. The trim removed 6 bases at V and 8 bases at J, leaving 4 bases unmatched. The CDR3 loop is CASSGQGLGYTF. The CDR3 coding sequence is TGTGCCAGCAGCGGACAGGGGCTAGGCTACACCTTC.

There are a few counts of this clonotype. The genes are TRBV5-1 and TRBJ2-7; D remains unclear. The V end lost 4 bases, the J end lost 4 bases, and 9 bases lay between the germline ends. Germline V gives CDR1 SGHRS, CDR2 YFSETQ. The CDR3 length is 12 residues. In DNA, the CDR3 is TGCGCCAGCAGCCACGTAGGATACGAGCAGTACTTC. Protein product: CASSHVGYEQYF. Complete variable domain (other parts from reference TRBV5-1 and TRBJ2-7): KAGVTQTPRYLIKTRGQQVTLSCSPISGHRSVSWYQQTPGQGLQFLFEYFSETQRNKGNFPGRFSGRQFSNSRSEMNVSTLELGDSALYLCASSHVGYEQYFGPGTRLTVT.

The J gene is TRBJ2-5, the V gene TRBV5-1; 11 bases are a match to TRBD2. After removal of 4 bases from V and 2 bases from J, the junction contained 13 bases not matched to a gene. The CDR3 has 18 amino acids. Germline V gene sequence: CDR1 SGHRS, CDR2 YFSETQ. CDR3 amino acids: CASSGHPGTSGLQETQYF. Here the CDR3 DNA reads TGCGCCAGCAGCGGACACCCCGGGACTAGCGGATTGCAAGAGACCCAGTACTTC.

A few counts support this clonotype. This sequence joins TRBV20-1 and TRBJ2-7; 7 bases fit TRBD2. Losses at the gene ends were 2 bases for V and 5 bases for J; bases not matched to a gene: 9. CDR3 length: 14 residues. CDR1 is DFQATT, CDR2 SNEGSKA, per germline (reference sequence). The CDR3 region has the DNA TGCAGTGCTAGATTAGTGGGAGGGTTGGACGAGCAGTACTTC. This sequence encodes CSARLVGGLDEQYF.

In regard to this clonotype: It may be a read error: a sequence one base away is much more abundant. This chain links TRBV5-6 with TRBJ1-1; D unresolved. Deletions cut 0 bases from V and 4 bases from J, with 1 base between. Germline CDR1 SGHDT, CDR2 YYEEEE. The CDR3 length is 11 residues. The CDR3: CASSLATEAFF. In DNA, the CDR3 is TGTGCCAGCAGCTTGGCCACTGAAGCTTTCTTT. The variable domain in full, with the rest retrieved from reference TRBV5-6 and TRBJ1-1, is DAGVTQSPTHLIKTRGQQVTLRCSPKSGHDTVSWYQQALGQGPQFIFQYYEEEERQRGNFPDRFSGHQFPNYSSELNVNALLLGDSALYLCASSLATEAFFGQGTRLTVV.

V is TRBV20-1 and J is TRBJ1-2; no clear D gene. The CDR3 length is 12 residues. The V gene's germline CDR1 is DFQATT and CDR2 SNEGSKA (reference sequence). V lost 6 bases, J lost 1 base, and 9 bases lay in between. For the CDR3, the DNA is TGCAGTGCGCCAAGCGGTAACTATGGCTACACCTTC. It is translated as CSAPSGNYGYTF.

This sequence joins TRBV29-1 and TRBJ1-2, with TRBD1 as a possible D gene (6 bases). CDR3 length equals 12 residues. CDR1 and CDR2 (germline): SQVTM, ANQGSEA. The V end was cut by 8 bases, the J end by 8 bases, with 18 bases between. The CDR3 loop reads CSSPVGQIGYTF. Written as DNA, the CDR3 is TGCAGCTCGCCAGTCGGACAGATAGGCTACACCTTC.